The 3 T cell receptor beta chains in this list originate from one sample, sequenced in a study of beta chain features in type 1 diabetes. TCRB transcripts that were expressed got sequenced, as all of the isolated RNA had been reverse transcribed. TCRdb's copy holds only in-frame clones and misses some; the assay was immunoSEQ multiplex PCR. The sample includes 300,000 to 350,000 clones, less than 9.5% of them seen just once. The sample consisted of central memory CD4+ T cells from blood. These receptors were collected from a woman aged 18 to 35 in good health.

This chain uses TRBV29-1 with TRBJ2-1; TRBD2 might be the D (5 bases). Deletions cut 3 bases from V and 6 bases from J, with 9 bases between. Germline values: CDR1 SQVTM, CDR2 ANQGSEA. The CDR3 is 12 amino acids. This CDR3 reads CSVEASRNEQFF. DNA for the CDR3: TGCAGCGTTGAGGCTAGCCGCAATGAGCAGTTCTTC.

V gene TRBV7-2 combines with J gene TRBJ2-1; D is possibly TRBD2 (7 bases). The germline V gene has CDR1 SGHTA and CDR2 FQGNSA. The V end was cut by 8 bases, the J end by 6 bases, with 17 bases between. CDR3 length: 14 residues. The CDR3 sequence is CASWKGGSFNEQFF. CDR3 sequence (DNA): TGTGCCAGCTGGAAGGGGGGGTCTTTCAATGAGCAGTTCTTC.

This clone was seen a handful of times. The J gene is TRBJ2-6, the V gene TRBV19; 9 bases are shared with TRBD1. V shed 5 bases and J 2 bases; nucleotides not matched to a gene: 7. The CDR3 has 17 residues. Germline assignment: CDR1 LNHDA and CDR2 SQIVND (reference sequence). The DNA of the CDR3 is TGTGCCAGTAGTTTCGGGACAGGGCGGGCTGGGGCCAACGTCCTGACTTTC. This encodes CASSFGTGRAGANVLTF.